This T cell receptor beta chain was documented in a study of technical replicates of blood from several donors. The CDR3 has 16 amino acids. CDR1 is GTSNPN and CDR2 is SVGIG in the germline V gene (reference sequence). Germline trimming cut 0 bases from V and 4 bases from J; bases unmatched to any gene: 5. Only in-frame clones appear in the TCRdb table, and some are missing; sequencing was by immunoSEQ multiplex PCR. Of tens of thousands of clones in the sample, around 91% were seen once. V and J are TRBV30 and TRBJ2-4; 11 bases are a match to TRBD1. The receptor was derived from a human donor in good health. Sequencing input: T cells isolated from PBMCs. CDR3 region: CAWSVRTGGQKNIQYF. CDR3 sequence (DNA): TGTGCCTGGAGTGTACGGACAGGGGGCCAAAAAAACATTCAGTACTTC.